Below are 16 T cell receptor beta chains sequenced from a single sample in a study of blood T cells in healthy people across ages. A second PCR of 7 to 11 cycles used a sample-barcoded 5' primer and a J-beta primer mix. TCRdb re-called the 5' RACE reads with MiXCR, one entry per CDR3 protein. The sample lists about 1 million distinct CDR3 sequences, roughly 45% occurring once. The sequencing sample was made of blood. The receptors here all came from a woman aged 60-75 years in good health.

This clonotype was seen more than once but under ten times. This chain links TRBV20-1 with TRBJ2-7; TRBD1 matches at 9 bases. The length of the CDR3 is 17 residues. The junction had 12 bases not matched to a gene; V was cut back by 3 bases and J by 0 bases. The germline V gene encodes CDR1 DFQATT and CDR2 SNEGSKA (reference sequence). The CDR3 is CSARPTIGTGSSYEQYF. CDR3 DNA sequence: TGCAGTGCTAGGCCGACTATCGGGACAGGGAGCTCCTACGAGCAGTACTTC.

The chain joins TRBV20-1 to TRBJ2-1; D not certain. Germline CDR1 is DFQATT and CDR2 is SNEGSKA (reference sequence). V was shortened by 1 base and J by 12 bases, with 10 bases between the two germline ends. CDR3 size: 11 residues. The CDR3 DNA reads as TGCAGTGCTAGAGCGAAGAGGACGCAGTTCTTC. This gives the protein CSARAKRTQFF.

In DNA, the CDR3 is TGTGCCAGCAGTCCACAGCCCGGGATAGCCAAAAACATTCAGTACTTC. Residues: CASSPQPGIAKNIQYF. The chain combines TRBV7-9 with TRBJ2-4, with TRBD2 as a possible D gene (5 bases). The CDR3 sequence is 16 residues long. V lost 6 bases and J 0 bases, leaving 15 bases between the germline ends. Germline V gene lookup returns CDR1 SEHNR and CDR2 FQNEAQ (reference sequence).

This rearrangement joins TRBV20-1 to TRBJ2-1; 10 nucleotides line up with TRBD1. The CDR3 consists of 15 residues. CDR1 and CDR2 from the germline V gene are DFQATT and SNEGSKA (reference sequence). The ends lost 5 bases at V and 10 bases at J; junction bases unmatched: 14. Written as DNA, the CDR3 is TGCAGTGCTCCGCACCAGACAGGGGGCAAAGACGAGCAGTTCTTC. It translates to CSAPHQTGGKDEQFF.

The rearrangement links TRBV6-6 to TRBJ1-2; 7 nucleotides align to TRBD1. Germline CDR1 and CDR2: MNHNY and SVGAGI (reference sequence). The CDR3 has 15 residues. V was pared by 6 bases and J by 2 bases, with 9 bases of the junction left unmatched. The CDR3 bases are TGTGCCAGCAGCGGGACAGCCAGTTCGAACTATGGCTACACCTTC. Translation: CASSGTASSNYGYTF.

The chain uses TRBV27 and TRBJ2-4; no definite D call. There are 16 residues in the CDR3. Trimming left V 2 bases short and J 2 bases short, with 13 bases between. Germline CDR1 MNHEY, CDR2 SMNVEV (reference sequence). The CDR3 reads CASSLRSSGSKNIQYF. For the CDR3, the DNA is TGTGCCAGCAGTTTACGGTCCAGTGGGTCCAAAAACATTCAGTACTTC.

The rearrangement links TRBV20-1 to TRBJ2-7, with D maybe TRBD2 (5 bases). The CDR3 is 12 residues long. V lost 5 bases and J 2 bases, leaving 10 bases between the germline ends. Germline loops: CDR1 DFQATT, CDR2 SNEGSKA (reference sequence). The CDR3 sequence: CSAGGWTYEQYF. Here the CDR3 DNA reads TGCAGTGCTGGAGGATGGACCTACGAGCAGTACTTC.

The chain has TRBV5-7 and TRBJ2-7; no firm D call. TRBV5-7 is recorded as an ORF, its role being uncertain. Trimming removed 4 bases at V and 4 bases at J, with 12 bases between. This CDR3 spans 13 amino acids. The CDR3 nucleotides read TGTGCCAGCAGCGGGCCACCCACTTACGAGCAGTACTTC. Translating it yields CASSGPPTYEQYF.

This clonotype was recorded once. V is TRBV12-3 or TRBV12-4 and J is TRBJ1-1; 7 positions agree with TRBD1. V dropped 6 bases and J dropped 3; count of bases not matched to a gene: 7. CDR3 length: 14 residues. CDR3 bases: TGTGCCAGCAGACCCACAGGGGCCTACACTGAAGCTTTCTTT. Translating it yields CASRPTGAYTEAFF.

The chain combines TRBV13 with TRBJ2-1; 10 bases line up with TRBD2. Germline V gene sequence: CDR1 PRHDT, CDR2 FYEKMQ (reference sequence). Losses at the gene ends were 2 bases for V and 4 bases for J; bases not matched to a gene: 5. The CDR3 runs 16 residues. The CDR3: CASSLIGLAAYNEQFF. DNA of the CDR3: TGTGCCAGCAGCTTAATCGGACTAGCGGCATACAATGAGCAGTTCTTC.

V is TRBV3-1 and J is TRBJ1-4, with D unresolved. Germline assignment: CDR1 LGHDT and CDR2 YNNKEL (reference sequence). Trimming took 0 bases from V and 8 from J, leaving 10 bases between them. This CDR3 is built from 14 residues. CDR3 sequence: CASSQERPREKLFF. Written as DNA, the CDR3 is TGTGCCAGCAGCCAAGAAAGGCCGAGAGAAAAACTGTTTTTT.

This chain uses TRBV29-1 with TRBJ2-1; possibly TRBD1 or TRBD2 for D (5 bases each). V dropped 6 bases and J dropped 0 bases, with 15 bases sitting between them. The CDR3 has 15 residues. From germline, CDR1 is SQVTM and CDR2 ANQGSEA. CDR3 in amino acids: CSVVLGTSSYNEQFF. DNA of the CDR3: TGCAGCGTGGTTCTGGGGACGAGCTCCTACAATGAGCAGTTCTTC.

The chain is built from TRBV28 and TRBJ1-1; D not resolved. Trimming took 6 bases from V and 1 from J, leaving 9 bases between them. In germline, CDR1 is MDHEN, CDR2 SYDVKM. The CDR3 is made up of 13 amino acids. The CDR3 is CASRGYTNTEAFF. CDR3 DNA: TGTGCCAGCAGAGGGTATACGAACACTGAAGCTTTCTTT.

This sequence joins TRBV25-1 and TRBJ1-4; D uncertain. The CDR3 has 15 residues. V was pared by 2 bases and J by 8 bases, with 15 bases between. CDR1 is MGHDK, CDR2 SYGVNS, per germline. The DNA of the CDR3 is TGTGCCAGCAGTGAAGGGTACTCCCAGTCGGAAAAACTGTTTTTT. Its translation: CASSEGYSQSEKLFF.

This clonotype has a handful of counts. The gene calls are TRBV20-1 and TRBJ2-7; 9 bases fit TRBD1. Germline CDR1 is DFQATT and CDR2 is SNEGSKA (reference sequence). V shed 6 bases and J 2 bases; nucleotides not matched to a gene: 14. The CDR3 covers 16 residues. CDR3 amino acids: CSALPGYGQGTYEQYF. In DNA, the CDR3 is TGCAGTGCCCTACCAGGATATGGACAGGGGACCTACGAGCAGTACTTC.

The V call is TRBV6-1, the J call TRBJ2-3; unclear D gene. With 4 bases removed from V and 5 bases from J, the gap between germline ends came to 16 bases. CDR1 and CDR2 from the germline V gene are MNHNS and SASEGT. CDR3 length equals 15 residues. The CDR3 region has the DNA TGTGCCAGCAGTGGTCTGACCAAATGGGGAGATACGCAGTATTTT. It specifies CASSGLTKWGDTQYF.